A single sample is the source of the 25 T cell receptor beta chains below, sequenced in a study of blood T cell repertoires in COVID-19. Method: immunoSEQ multiplex PCR; TCRdb's copy keeps in-frame clones and lacks some. The data show about 270,000 clones, about four fifths seen once. The specimen sequenced was peripheral blood. These receptor sequences come from a man older than 75 with acute or convalescent COVID-19.

The chain is built from TRBV3-1 (or the pseudogene TRBV3-2) and TRBJ1-1; a weak D match, TRBD1 (5 bases). V shed 1 base and J shed 10 bases, with 10 bases lying between them. The CDR3 runs 12 residues. Germline V gene data show CDR1 as LGHDT and CDR2 as YNNKEL (reference sequence). The CDR3 sequence: CASSQGLGGAFF. The CDR3 bases are TGTGCCAGCAGCCAAGGTCTCGGGGGAGCTTTCTTT.

The J gene is TRBJ2-1, the V gene TRBV7-8; D might be TRBD1 (5 bases). Germline lookup yields CDR1 SGHVS and CDR2 FQNEAQ. The CDR3 is made up of 13 amino acids. V was clipped by 0 bases and J by 12 bases, with 12 bases between them. The CDR3 DNA is TGTGCCAGCAGCTTAGCCACGACAGACTTGCAGTTCTTC. Amino acids: CASSLATTDLQFF.

The chain joins TRBV27 to TRBJ1-2; D may be TRBD1 (6 bases). Germline-derived CDR1 and CDR2 are MNHEY and SMNVEV (reference sequence). This CDR3 has 16 amino acids. The ends were cut back, 4 bases at V and 5 bases at J, with 20 bases in the middle. CDR3 in DNA: TGTGCCAGCAGTTCGGGACAATTAACCCCAGCATATGGCTACACCTTC. Translated, it gives CASSSGQLTPAYGYTF.

J is TRBJ2-2 and V is TRBV21-1; whether TRBD1, the table's D call, matches the DNA was not checked. TRBV21-1 is listed as a pseudogene. The CDR3 consists of 12 residues. Here the CDR3 DNA reads TGTGCCAGCGACAGGGACACCGGGGAGCTGTTTTTT. This translates into CASDRDTGELFF.

There are a few counts of this clone. This sequence joins TRBV7-6 and TRBJ1-2, with 9 positions matching TRBD1. In germline, CDR1 is SGHVS, CDR2 FNYEAQ. J gave up 8 bases and V 4 bases, and 8 bases lay outside the gene matches. This CDR3 is 14 amino acids long. The DNA for the CDR3 is TGTGCCAGCAGCTCTGGACAGGGGTCCTCCGGCTACACCTTC. It is translated as CASSSGQGSSGYTF. Combining the CDR3 with reference TRBV7-6 and TRBJ1-2 gives the whole variable domain GAGVSQSPRYKVTKRGQDVALRCDPISGHVSLYWYRQALGQGPEFLTYFNYEAQQDKSGLPNDRFSAERPEGSISTLTIQRTEQRDSAMYRCASSSGQGSSGYTFGSGTRLTVV.

The chain has TRBV18 and TRBJ2-1, with 7 bases fitting TRBD1. With 3 bases clipped from V and 2 bases from J, the junction kept 4 bases outside the gene matches. The CDR3 loop spans 15 amino acids. Per germline, CDR1 KGHSH and CDR2 LQKENI. CDR3 sequence reads: CASSPRDRTYNEQFF. The CDR3 DNA follows: TGTGCCAGCTCACCCCGGGACAGAACCTACAATGAGCAGTTCTTC. The full variable domain, rest sourced from reference TRBV18 and TRBJ2-1, is NAGVMQNPRHLVRRRGQEARLRCSPMKGHSHVYWYRQLPEEGLKFMVYLQKENIIDESGMPKERFSAEFPKEGPSILRIQQVVRGDSAAYFCASSPRDRTYNEQFFGPGTRLTVL.

J is TRBJ1-3 and V is TRBV6-2 or TRBV6-3, with D uncertain. V shed 2 bases and J shed 0 bases, with 20 bases lying between them. Germline lookup yields CDR1 MNHEY and CDR2 SVGEGT. The CDR3 runs to 19 residues. CDR3 in DNA: TGTGCCAGCAGTTACCCCGGCCGCGGTGGTGCGCGCTCTGGAAACACCATATATTTT. This codes for CASSYPGRGGARSGNTIYF.

As DNA, the CDR3 is TGTGCCAGCAGCTCGAGCTGGGCAGCGGGCAATGAGCAGTTCTTC. Translation: CASSSSWAAGNEQFF. The J gene is TRBJ2-1, the V gene TRBV11-3; a weak D match, TRBD2 (6 bases). Germline lookup yields CDR1 SGHNT and CDR2 YENEEA. V lost 4 bases and J 6 bases, leaving 16 bases between the germline ends. This CDR3 has 15 amino acids.

The rearrangement links TRBV6-6 to TRBJ1-6, with 11 bases identical to TRBD1. Germline CDR1 and CDR2: MNHNY and SVGAGI (reference sequence). The trim removed 4 bases at V and 8 bases at J, leaving 7 bases unmatched. CDR3 length: 16 amino acids. CDR3 nucleotides: TGTGCCAGCAGTTCAGGACAGGGGGCGATTGATTCACCCCTCCACTTT. Its protein product is CASSSGQGAIDSPLHF.

This clone was seen once. At one of its ends the junction is not consistent with the germline gene, which may arise from a read error. The chain joins TRBV7-7 to TRBJ2-3; 13 bases agree with TRBD2. The CDR3 is made up of 16 amino acids. Germline CDR1 and CDR2: SSHAT and FNYEAQ (reference sequence). The CDR3 is CASSPTSGGASDTQYF. CDR3 nucleotide sequence: TGTGCTAGCAGCCCAACTAGCGGGGGGGCAAGCGATACGCAGTATTTT.

J is TRBJ2-2 and V is TRBV19; 7 bases are shared with TRBD2. Per germline, CDR1 LNHDA and CDR2 SQIVND (reference sequence). J lost 5 bases, V lost 4 bases, and 4 bases had no gene match. The CDR3 is 14 amino acids. DNA for the CDR3: TGTGCCAGTAGTAAGGGACTACCGACCGGGGAGCTGTTTTTT. Translated, it gives CASSKGLPTGELFF.

The V gene is TRBV19, the J gene TRBJ1-5, with D unclear. CDR1 is LNHDA and CDR2 is SQIVND in the germline V gene (reference sequence). The CDR3 has 13 residues. Trimming shortened V by 3 bases and J by 7 bases, and 10 bases separated the two germline ends. The CDR3 sequence is CASSIEVVQPQHF. The CDR3 DNA is TGTGCCAGTAGTATTGAAGTAGTCCAGCCCCAGCATTTT.

The chain joins TRBV11-2 to TRBJ2-2, with D perhaps TRBD1 (6 bases). V was clipped by 6 bases and J by 4 bases, with 12 bases between them. The CDR3 is 14 residues long. From germline, CDR1 is SGHAT and CDR2 FQNNGV. CDR3 sequence reads: CASRGAGVTGELFF. The CDR3 nucleotides read TGTGCCAGCAGGGGGGCCGGGGTCACCGGGGAGCTGTTTTTT.

V is TRBV2 and J is TRBJ2-1; maybe TRBD1 (6 bases). Germline V gene lookup returns CDR1 SNHLY and CDR2 FYNNEI. There are 15 residues in the CDR3. With 2 bases removed from V and 2 bases from J, the gap between germline ends came to 10 bases. In DNA, the CDR3 is TGTGCCAGCAGTGAATCAGGGGTAGCCTACAATGAGCAGTTCTTC. Encoded protein: CASSESGVAYNEQFF.

The chain joins TRBV18 to TRBJ2-1; TRBD1 agrees at 11 bases. Germline assignment: CDR1 KGHSH and CDR2 LQKENI. V lost 4 bases, J lost 3 bases, and 11 bases stayed unmatched. CDR3 length: 18 residues. The CDR3 nucleotides read TGTGCCAGCTCACATACAAAAGGACAGGGGGCGATCTACAATGAGCAGTTCTTC. Translation: CASSHTKGQGAIYNEQFF.

The gene calls are TRBV30 and TRBJ2-7, with D tentatively TRBD1 (6 bases). Germline values: CDR1 GTSNPN, CDR2 SVGIG (reference sequence). The CDR3 contains 15 residues. V lost 3 bases to trimming and J lost 5 bases, with 20 bases between them. The chain's CDR3 is CAWSSKGVYLHEQYF. The CDR3 nucleotides are TGTGCCTGGAGCTCCAAGGGGGTGTATCTCCACGAGCAGTACTTC. Looking up the rest from reference TRBV30 and TRBJ2-7 gives the full variable domain: SQTIHQWPATLVQPVGSPLSLECTVEGTSNPNLYWYRQAAGRGLQLLFYSVGIGQISSEVPQNLSASRPQDRQFILSSKKLLLSDSGFYLCAWSSKGVYLHEQYFGPGTRLTVT.

This clone was seen only a few times. This CDR3 is also generated by other DNA sequences in the sample. V gene TRBV3-1 (or the pseudogene TRBV3-2) combines with J gene TRBJ1-5; no reliable D call. Trimming removed 3 bases from V and 6 bases from J, with 12 bases in between. From germline, CDR1 is LGHDT and CDR2 YNNKEL (reference sequence). The CDR3 consists of 14 residues. The CDR3 region is CASSQGRVGQPQHF. The CDR3 DNA sequence: TGTGCCAGCAGCCAGGGGAGGGTAGGTCAGCCCCAGCATTTT.

The chain uses TRBV2 and TRBJ1-5; TRBD1 agrees at 9 bases. In germline, CDR1 is SNHLY, CDR2 FYNNEI. CDR3 length: 15 amino acids. V shed 6 bases and J 10 bases; nucleotides not matched to a gene: 13. The CDR3 here is CASRSGTGRLSPQHF. In nucleotides, the CDR3 is TGTGCCAGCAGGTCTGGGACAGGGAGGTTGAGCCCCCAGCATTTT.

This sequence joins TRBV6-6 and TRBJ2-7; 8 bases map to TRBD2. J was trimmed by 3 bases and V by 7 bases; bases with no gene match: 5. The length of the CDR3 is 13 residues. Germline V gene lookup returns CDR1 MNHNY and CDR2 SVGAGI (reference sequence). The CDR3 reads CASKTSGSYEQYF. CDR3 DNA: TGTGCCAGCAAGACGAGCGGGAGCTACGAGCAGTACTTC.

The table lists this clone with a few counts. The rearrangement uses TRBV6-5 and TRBJ1-2; possible D gene TRBD1, 6 bases. CDR3 length: 15 residues. CDR1 is MNHEY, CDR2 SVGAGI, per germline. V dropped 2 bases and J dropped 4 bases, with 14 bases sitting between them. CDR3 sequence: CASSYRVDRRYGYTF. CDR3 DNA: TGTGCCAGCAGTTACCGCGTAGACAGGCGCTATGGCTACACCTTC.

Turning to this clone: The junction departs from the called germline gene at one end, perhaps through a read error. The sample carries other DNA sequences with the same CDR3. V usage is TRBV5-4 and J usage is TRBJ2-2, with 9 bases identical to TRBD2. The CDR3 contains 19 residues. CDR1 and CDR2 from the germline V gene are SGHNT and YYREEE (reference sequence). CDR3 DNA: TGTGCCACCACAGGCCCTAGCGGGACCCGGAGGGCCGACACCGGGGAGTTGTTTTTT. Protein product: CATTGPSGTRRADTGELFF.

The V call is TRBV28, the J call TRBJ2-3; 11 bases agree with TRBD2. CDR3 length equals 17 residues. CDR1 is MDHEN and CDR2 is SYDVKM in the germline V gene. Trimming took 4 bases from V and 0 from J; bases not matched to a gene: 6. The CDR3 loop is CASSWGLAGGSTDTQYF. Written as DNA, the CDR3 is TGTGCCAGCAGTTGGGGGCTAGCGGGGGGTAGCACAGATACGCAGTATTTT.

In DNA, the CDR3 is TGTGCCAGCAGCTTGGACAGAGTAAATCAGCCCCAGCATTTT. Translated: CASSLDRVNQPQHF. This chain uses TRBV5-4 with TRBJ1-5; D uncertain. This CDR3 is 14 amino acids long. V was trimmed by 0 bases and J by 4 bases, leaving 8 bases between them. CDR1 is SGHNT, CDR2 YYREEE, per germline (reference sequence).

The chain joins TRBV10-3 to TRBJ2-2; 11 bases fit TRBD2. The CDR3 has 17 residues. Germline V gene lookup returns CDR1 ENHRY and CDR2 SYGVKD. V dropped 5 bases and J dropped 4; count of bases not matched to a gene: 9. This CDR3 reads CAISPYTSGGITGELFF. The DNA of the CDR3 is TGTGCCATCAGTCCCTATACTAGCGGGGGTATCACCGGGGAGCTGTTTTTT.

The J gene is TRBJ2-1, the V gene TRBV11-3; 12 positions match TRBD2. V was pared by 5 bases and J by 9 bases, with 2 bases of the junction left unmatched. The CDR3 spans 13 residues. Germline V CDR1 and CDR2: SGHNT, YENEEA. CDR3 DNA: TGTGCCAGCAGCGTACTAGCGGGAGGTGAGCAGTTCTTC. Residues: CASSVLAGGEQFF.